This T cell receptor (beta chain) was sequenced during a study of OX40 agonist ivuxolimab in advanced cancers. This clone was seen a few times. Its target is not known. Sampling times: baseline, cycle 4 day 1, cycle 7 day 1. V shed 4 bases, J shed 7 bases, and the junction held 10 bases outside the gene matches. CDR1 is MNHEY, CDR2 SVGAGI, per germline. The CDR3 runs to 15 residues. Study-wide results and caveats: Expanded peripheral T cells had an undetermined antigen specificity.

Data came from immunoSEQ multiplex PCR; TCRdb stores just in-frame clones and leaves some out. The repertoire holds 95,000 to 150,000 clones, with approximately 92% as singletons. The sample consisted of CD4+ or CD8+ T cells sorted from blood, taken in a trial of the OX40 agonist ivuxolimab. This chain connects TRBV6-5 to TRBJ1-5; 7 positions agree with TRBD1. This sequence originates from an adult with an advanced solid tumor such as melanoma, head and neck, liver or kidney cancer. The CDR3 DNA reads TGTGCCAGCAGTTCCCTAGACAGGGTGGGGCAGCCCCAGCATTTT. This encodes CASSSLDRVGQPQHF.